The 24 T cell receptor beta chains in this list originate from one sample, sequenced in a study of PD-1 blockade in classical Hodgkin lymphoma. Clones were sequenced by immunoSEQ multiplex PCR, and TCRdb holds only the in-frame ones, with some missing. The data hold approximately 12,000 clones, with almost 85% observed a single time. All trial patients relapsed after autologous stem cell transplantation. Specimen: peripheral blood mononuclear cells (PBMCs), collected before the second cycle of nivolumab. These receptors originate from a human donor with classical Hodgkin lymphoma.

The V and J genes are TRBV6-4 and TRBJ1-2; 7 bases agree with TRBD1. CDR1 is MRHNA and CDR2 is SNTAGT in the germline V gene. The CDR3 runs to 15 residues. Unmatched junction bases numbered 12, after V lost 3 bases and J lost 8 bases. CDR3 amino acids: CASSETHKDRWGYTF. The CDR3 DNA sequence: TGTGCCAGCAGTGAAACACATAAGGACAGGTGGGGCTACACCTTC.

V and J are TRBV9 and TRBJ1-3; tentatively, D is TRBD1 (6 bases). Germline CDR1 reads SGDLS; CDR2 reads YYNGEE. The length of the CDR3 is 15 residues. V lost 4 bases to trimming and J lost 4 bases, with 15 bases between them. The CDR3 nucleotides are TGTGCCAGCAGCTTAGTGGGGGGCGGCGGAAACACCATATATTTT. As protein: CASSLVGGGGNTIYF.

The chain joins TRBV5-4 to TRBJ2-3; D may match TRBD1 or TRBD2 (6 bases each). V was pared by 4 bases and J by 0 bases, with 21 bases between. The germline gives CDR1 SGHNT, CDR2 YYREEE (reference sequence). This CDR3 is built from 18 residues. The CDR3 DNA follows: TGTGCCAGCAGCCCACGGGGGCCATTTTCCTATAGCACAGATACGCAGTATTTT. This gives the protein CASSPRGPFSYSTDTQYF.

The chain joins TRBV6-6 to TRBJ2-7; tentatively, D is TRBD1 or TRBD2 (5 bases each). Germline CDR1 and CDR2: MNHNY and SVGAGI (reference sequence). CDR3 length: 13 amino acids. V dropped 6 bases and J dropped 2 bases, with 11 bases sitting between them. The CDR3 here is CASSQGRTYEQYF. The CDR3 bases are TGTGCCAGCAGCCAGGGACGGACCTACGAGCAGTACTTC.

The rearrangement links TRBV29-1 to TRBJ2-2, with D uncertain. CDR1 SQVTM and CDR2 ANQGSEA come from the germline V gene. Trimming left V 2 bases short and J 0 bases short, with 13 bases between. The CDR3 loop spans 16 amino acids. CDR3 amino acids: CSVETASRTNTGELFF. The CDR3 nucleotides are TGCAGCGTTGAAACGGCGTCTCGAACGAACACCGGGGAGCTGTTTTTT.

The J gene is TRBJ2-3, the V gene TRBV28, with D possibly TRBD1 on 5 matching bases. Trimming removed 5 bases at V and 9 bases at J, with 12 bases between. The CDR3 covers 12 residues. CDR1 and CDR2 from the germline V gene are MDHEN and SYDVKM. CDR3 nucleotides: TGTGCCAGCAGTACCTCAGGGTGGACGCAGTATTTT. Its protein is CASSTSGWTQYF. The full variable domain, rest sourced from reference TRBV28 and TRBJ2-3, is DVKVTQSSRYLVKRTGEKVFLECVQDMDHENMFWYRQDPGLGLRLIYFSYDVKMKEKGDIPEGYSVSREKKERFSLILESASTNQTSMYLCASSTSGWTQYFGPGTRLTVL.

The sample holds a few counts of this clone. J is TRBJ2-7 and V is TRBV30; D is unclear. Germline V CDR1 and CDR2: GTSNPN, SVGIG (reference sequence). Trimming took off 0 bases at V and 1 base at J, with 10 bases between the two ends. The CDR3 contains 14 residues. The CDR3 nucleotides are TGTGCCTGGAGTGTACTTGCAGCATCCTACGAGCAGTACTTC. Translation gives CAWSVLAASYEQYF. The entire variable domain, with the rest obtained from reference TRBV30 and TRBJ2-7, is as follows: SQTIHQWPATLVQPVGSPLSLECTVEGTSNPNLYWYRQAAGRGLQLLFYSVGIGQISSEVPQNLSASRPQDRQFILSSKKLLLSDSGFYLCAWSVLAASYEQYFGPGTRLTVT.

The V call is TRBV7-6, the J call TRBJ2-5, with TRBD1 matching over 7 bases. With 7 bases clipped from V and 3 bases from J, the junction kept 2 bases outside the gene matches. The CDR3 has 12 amino acids. Germline CDR1 is SGHVS and CDR2 is FNYEAQ. The CDR3, as DNA: TGTGCCAGCACCGGGACAGAAGAGACCCAGTACTTC. It specifies CASTGTEETQYF.

The V and J genes are TRBV4-2 and TRBJ1-1, with TRBD1 as a possible D gene (6 bases). Germline CDR1 and CDR2: LGHNA and YNFKEQ. The ends were cut back, 4 bases at V and 4 bases at J, with 25 bases in the middle. This CDR3 is built from 18 residues. The CDR3 here is CASSPEGRLIKGGTEAFF. In DNA, the CDR3 is TGTGCCAGCAGCCCAGAGGGGAGACTGATCAAGGGGGGCACTGAAGCTTTCTTT.

The chain has TRBV5-1 and TRBJ2-3, with TRBD2 matching over 11 bases. With 0 bases clipped from V and 3 bases from J, the junction kept 18 bases outside the gene matches. This CDR3 region has 21 residues. Germline V gene sequence: CDR1 SGHRS, CDR2 YFSETQ. CDR3 sequence reads: CASSLALSSGGPVNPTDTQYF. In nucleotides, the CDR3 is TGCGCCAGCAGCTTGGCCCTGTCTAGCGGGGGGCCTGTAAACCCGACAGATACGCAGTATTTT.

This clone was seen once. This sequence joins TRBV7-2 and TRBJ2-3; 15 bases align to TRBD2. The germline CDR1 and CDR2 sequences are SGHTA and FQGNSA. V lost 0 bases and J lost 5; bases outside the gene matches: 3. This CDR3 contains 17 residues. The CDR3 sequence: CASSLARTSGGEDTQYF. In nucleotides, the CDR3 is TGTGCCAGCAGCTTAGCTCGGACTAGCGGGGGGGAAGATACGCAGTATTTT.

The CDR3, as DNA: TGCAGCGTCTGCCGGGACTCACCTAGCGACGAGCAGTACTTC. Translated, it gives CSVCRDSPSDEQYF. The rearrangement joins TRBV29-1 to TRBJ2-7, with D possibly TRBD2 on 6 matching bases. Per the germline V gene, CDR1 is SQVTM and CDR2 is ANQGSEA. Trimming removed 6 bases at V and 5 bases at J, with 20 bases between. CDR3 length equals 14 residues.

This sequence joins TRBV11-3 and TRBJ2-2; TRBD1 is a possible D gene (5 bases). With 1 base removed from V and 3 bases from J, the gap between germline ends came to 9 bases. Germline V gene lookup returns CDR1 SGHNT and CDR2 YENEEA. The CDR3 has 15 amino acids. This CDR3 reads CASSLGQGYTGELFF. The CDR3 region has the DNA TGTGCCAGCAGCTTAGGGCAGGGATACACCGGGGAGCTGTTTTTT.

The V and J genes are TRBV6-4 and TRBJ2-5; perhaps D is TRBD1 or TRBD2 (5 bases each). This CDR3 has 15 amino acids. V lost 6 bases, J lost 3 bases, and 17 bases lay in between. Germline V gene sequence: CDR1 MRHNA, CDR2 SNTAGT. Here the CDR3 reads CASSVHRDPKETQYF. CDR3 nucleotide sequence: TGTGCCAGCAGCGTGCACCGGGACCCCAAAGAGACCCAGTACTTC.

CDR3 amino acids: CASSHQGQGPTF. The CDR3 coding sequence is TGTGCCAGCAGCCATCAGGGACAGGGACCCACCTTC. V gene TRBV27 combines with J gene TRBJ1-2; TRBD1 aligns across 9 bases. J was trimmed by 13 bases and V by 6 bases; bases with no gene match: 9. CDR1 is MNHEY, CDR2 SMNVEV, per germline (reference sequence). The CDR3 has 12 residues.

This clone was seen just once. The V gene is TRBV5-1, the J gene TRBJ2-2; a weak D match, TRBD1 (7 bases). V shed 6 bases and J shed 1 base, with 19 bases lying between them. This CDR3 spans 17 amino acids. Germline loops: CDR1 SGHRS, CDR2 YFSETQ. As DNA, the CDR3 is TGCGCCAGCACCGTGGGGGGACAGCTCATGAACACCGGGGAGCTGTTTTTT. Translated: CASTVGGQLMNTGELFF.

The chain employs TRBV10-3 and TRBJ1-1; 8 nucleotides line up with TRBD1. The CDR3 contains 20 residues. CDR1 is ENHRY and CDR2 is SYGVKD in the germline V gene. The ends lost 4 bases at V and 1 base at J; junction bases unmatched: 20. The CDR3 DNA sequence: TGTGCCATCAGTGGGGCATCCGGACAGGGTGGTTTGTCCCGGAACACTGAAGCTTTCTTT. As protein: CAISGASGQGGLSRNTEAFF.

The chain recombines TRBV2 with TRBJ1-1; D gene unclear. Germline CDR1 is SNHLY and CDR2 is FYNNEI. Deletions cut 7 bases from V and 0 bases from J, with 12 bases between. The length of the CDR3 is 14 residues. The CDR3 bases are TGTGCCAGCATCGTAGGACGTATGAACACTGAAGCTTTCTTT. Amino acid sequence: CASIVGRMNTEAFF.

CDR3 bases: TGTGCCAGCAGCTTGCAGGGTGGATTTAATGAAAAACTGTTTTTT. Translating it yields CASSLQGGFNEKLFF. The chain employs TRBV5-8 and TRBJ1-4; tentatively, D is TRBD1 (5 bases). The CDR3 loop spans 15 amino acids. V lost 1 base and J 4 bases, leaving 11 bases between the germline ends. Germline values: CDR1 SGHTS, CDR2 YDEGEE.

The chain recombines TRBV19 with TRBJ1-6, with D perhaps matching TRBD1 (5 bases). The CDR3 contains 17 residues. Trimming shortened V by 1 base and J by 0 bases, and 10 bases separated the two germline ends. Per the germline V gene, CDR1 is LNHDA and CDR2 is SQIVND (reference sequence). CDR3 nucleotide sequence: TGTGCCAGTAGTATAGTAACGGGGGACTCCTATAATTCACCCCTCCACTTT. This translates into CASSIVTGDSYNSPLHF.

This clone was seen a handful of times. The V gene is TRBV5-3, the J gene TRBJ1-2; D may be TRBD1 (5 bases). TRBV5-3 is filed as an ORF, its function uncertain. This CDR3 spans 13 amino acids. The V end lost 4 bases, the J end lost 3 bases, and 10 bases lay between the germline ends. The CDR3 sequence is CARSAGFDYGYTF. DNA of the CDR3: TGTGCCAGAAGCGCAGGGTTTGACTATGGCTACACCTTC.

The V gene is TRBV5-1, the J gene TRBJ1-3; D perhaps matches TRBD1 (5 bases). V was shortened by 4 bases and J by 0 bases, with 11 bases between the two germline ends. The CDR3 spans 15 residues. Germline CDR1 reads SGHRS; CDR2 reads YFSETQ. The CDR3 region has the DNA TGCGCCAGCAGCCTCGACAGCTACTCTGGAAACACCATATATTTT. Translating it yields CASSLDSYSGNTIYF.

V and J are TRBV5-1 and TRBJ2-5, with D possibly called TRBD1 or TRBD2 (5 bases each). Trimming cost V 4 bases and J 2 bases, with 15 bases left between them. CDR1 and CDR2 from the germline V gene are SGHRS and YFSETQ. CDR3 length equals 15 residues. The CDR3, as DNA: TGCGCCAGCAGCCGGGGCGGAGTCTGGCAAGAGACCCAGTACTTC. Protein: CASSRGGVWQETQYF.

The chain uses TRBV7-9 and TRBJ2-3; 8 bases fit TRBD2. Germline V gene lookup returns CDR1 SEHNR and CDR2 FQNEAQ (reference sequence). The CDR3 is 17 residues long. Unmatched junction bases numbered 11, after V lost 5 bases and J lost 1 base. The CDR3 DNA reads as TGTGCCAGCAGCCGAGGACGGGAGGGATGGGGCACAGATACGCAGTATTTT. Its protein is CASSRGREGWGTDTQYF.